Listed here are 8 T cell receptor beta chains from one sample, sequenced in a study of CD8 T cells in ankylosing spondylitis. Each CDR3 protein is one row after TCRdb ran MiXCR on the 5' RACE reads. The sample carries 650,000 to 800,000 distinct CDR3 sequences, over 15% recorded once. Study outcomes and limitations: Ankylosing spondylitis blood seemed to carry a telltale TCR beta motif made of several highly homologous variants.

No antigen is known for these receptors. The sequencing sample was made of blood, either unsorted or a sorted T cell fraction (not recorded which). Receptor source: a male donor with ankylosing spondylitis.

In the case of this clonotype: Relative to the germline gene, one junction end is altered; a read error may explain this. V gene TRBV7-7 combines with J gene TRBJ2-3, with 10 nucleotides matching TRBD1. Per germline, CDR1 SSHAT and CDR2 FNYEAQ (reference sequence). This CDR3 contains 16 residues. The CDR3 DNA follows: TGTGCTAGCAGCAGCTCACCGGGACAGGGGATAGATACGCAGTATTTT. It codes for CASSSSPGQGIDTQYF.

This clonotype appeared many times. V is TRBV12-3 or TRBV12-4 and J is TRBJ2-7, with D perhaps matching TRBD1 (6 bases). The length of the CDR3 is 16 residues. V dropped 5 bases and J dropped 3 bases, with 20 bases sitting between them. In DNA form, the CDR3 reads TGTGCCAGCAGTCCCCCCCGTTTACAGGGTTTCTACGAGCAGTACTTC. Protein: CASSPPRLQGFYEQYF.

This clonotype came up a few times. The rearrangement links TRBV5-1 to TRBJ2-7; 7 bases map to TRBD1. V shed 2 bases, J shed 2 bases, and the junction held 7 bases outside the gene matches. Germline CDR1 reads SGHRS; CDR2 reads YFSETQ. The CDR3 has 15 amino acids. The CDR3 DNA reads TGCGCCAGCAGCTTTAGGACAGGTATGGCCTACGAGCAGTACTTC. Translating gives CASSFRTGMAYEQYF.

The chain carries TRBV6-1 and TRBJ1-1, with 7 positions matching TRBD1. Germline values: CDR1 MNHNS, CDR2 SASEGT. CDR3 size: 14 residues. V lost 4 bases and J lost 5; bases outside the gene matches: 7. This CDR3 is CASSAQGVGTEAFF. The CDR3 bases are TGTGCCAGCAGTGCGCAGGGGGTTGGGACTGAAGCTTTCTTT.

This clonotype showed up just a few times. The chain carries TRBV4-1 and TRBJ1-5, with D tentatively TRBD1 (6 bases). The germline gives CDR1 MGHRA, CDR2 YSYEKL. Trimming cost V 4 bases and J 4 bases, with 14 bases left between them. This CDR3 has 15 amino acids. The CDR3 loop reads CASSLNEQGNQPQHF. CDR3 coding DNA: TGCGCCAGCAGCCTTAACGAACAGGGAAATCAGCCCCAGCATTTT.

The chain couples TRBV12-3 or TRBV12-4 to TRBJ2-1, with a tentative D call TRBD2 (5 bases). Between the trimmed V and J ends, which lost 6 bases and 0 bases, there was a span of 12 bases. The CDR3 consists of 15 residues. The CDR3 region is CASRPRGSSYNEQFF. The CDR3 nucleotides read TGTGCCAGCAGACCCCGGGGAAGCTCCTACAATGAGCAGTTCTTC.

This clonotype came up a few times. In nucleotides, the CDR3 is TGCAGCGTTGAGGTTTTCCGGGGGACCTTTTACAATGAGCAGTTCTTC. This translates into CSVEVFRGTFYNEQFF. The chain uses TRBV29-1 and TRBJ2-1; weak D call: TRBD2 (6 bases). Trimming removed 3 bases from V and 4 bases from J, with 19 bases in between. Per the germline V gene, CDR1 is SQVTM and CDR2 is ANQGSEA. The CDR3 runs 16 residues.

The chain links TRBV29-1 to TRBJ2-7; D possibly uses TRBD1 or TRBD2 (6 bases each). The CDR3 sequence is 12 residues long. Germline CDR1 and CDR2: SQVTM and ANQGSEA. Trimming removed 4 bases from V and 4 bases from J, with 11 bases in between. CDR3 region: CSVARRGYEQYF. The CDR3 DNA reads as TGCAGCGTTGCTCGGAGGGGGTACGAGCAGTACTTC.